This is a list of T cell receptor beta chains from one sample in a study of cytomegalovirus exposure and HLA in healthy donors. Sequenced by immunoSEQ multiplex PCR; TCRdb stores in-frame clones only, minus some. This sample has some 200,000 clones, with roughly 84% found just once. Sequenced sample: PBMCs. These TCRs come from a woman in her thirties in good health and CMV-seropositive. Both conserved end residues are part of each CDR3. The D gene is left open where the match is weak. Size values are once, few and many counts, or a class for expanded clones, and some rows have none.

D gene: TRBD1
V gene: TRBV5-4
J gene: TRBJ2-3
clone size: -
CDR3 DNA: TGTGCCAGCAGCTTCCAGGGGGTTAACGCAGATACGCAGTATTTT
CDR3 protein: CASSFQGVNADTQYF

D gene: -
V gene: TRBV9
J gene: TRBJ2-3
clone size: once
CDR3 DNA: TGTGCCAGCAGCGTGACTTCCACGTCCGGCGATACGCAGTATTTT
CDR3 protein: CASSVTSTSGDTQYF

D gene: -
V gene: TRBV7-9
J gene: TRBJ1-2
clone size: -
CDR3 DNA: TGTGCCAGCAGCTTCATTAACTATGGCTACACCTTC
CDR3 protein: CASSFINYGYTF

D gene: TRBD1
V gene: TRBV28
J gene: TRBJ2-7
clone size: -
CDR3 DNA: TGTGCCAGCAGTCCCTCGGACAGGGCGGTCCACGAGCAGTACTTC
CDR3 protein: CASSPSDRAVHEQYF

D gene: -
V gene: TRBV5-4
J gene: TRBJ2-7
clone size: -
CDR3 DNA: TGTGCCAGCAGCGGAAAGGACAGTCCCGTCTACGAGCAGTACTTC
CDR3 protein: CASSGKDSPVYEQYF

D gene: TRBD1
V gene: TRBV28
J gene: TRBJ1-2
clone size: -
CDR3 DNA: TGTGCCAGCAGTCTCCTACCGTCACAGGGGTCTAACTATGGCTACACCTTC
CDR3 protein: CASSLLPSQGSNYGYTF

D gene: -
V gene: TRBV11-2
J gene: TRBJ2-7
clone size: -
CDR3 DNA: TGTGCCAGCAGCTTGTTAGAAAGAGTCGTATTC
CDR3 protein: CASSLLERVVF

D gene: TRBD2
V gene: TRBV5-1
J gene: TRBJ2-1
clone size: -
CDR3 DNA: TGCGCCAGCAGAGCGGGACTAGCGGCCTGGGATGAGCAGTTCTTC
CDR3 protein: CASRAGLAAWDEQFF

D gene: TRBD2
V gene: TRBV6-1
J gene: TRBJ2-7
clone size: -
CDR3 DNA: TGTGCCAGCAGTGATGTTCGGGCTAGCGGGGCCTACGAGCAGTACTTC
CDR3 protein: CASSDVRASGAYEQYF

D gene: -
V gene: TRBV5-1
J gene: TRBJ2-5
clone size: few
CDR3 DNA: TGCGCCAGCAGCTTCCGGGAGACCCAGTACTTC
CDR3 protein: CASSFRETQYF

D gene: -
V gene: TRBV7-9
J gene: TRBJ1-1
clone size: few
CDR3 DNA: TGTGCCAGCAGCATAACACAAGAAGCTTTCTTT
CDR3 protein: CASSITQEAFF

D gene: -
V gene: TRBV25-1
J gene: TRBJ2-3
clone size: -
CDR3 DNA: TGTGCCAGCAGTGAATATGGAGGTGAGGCAGATACGCAGTATTTT
CDR3 protein: CASSEYGGEADTQYF

D gene: TRBD1
V gene: TRBV7-2
J gene: TRBJ1-2
clone size: medium-sized
CDR3 DNA: TGTGCCAGCAGCTCAGACAGGGGGCTGGGCTACACCTTC
CDR3 protein: CASSSDRGLGYTF

D gene: TRBD1
V gene: TRBV5-1
J gene: TRBJ2-6
clone size: -
CDR3 DNA: TGCGCCACCAAATCGGGACAGTCAATCTCTGGGGCCAACGTCCTGACTTTC
CDR3 protein: CATKSGQSISGANVLTF

D gene: TRBD1
V gene: TRBV28
J gene: TRBJ2-7
clone size: -
CDR3 DNA: TGTGCCAGCAGGCCCGCCGACAGGGGGCAGCAGTACTTC
CDR3 protein: CASRPADRGQQYF

D gene: -
V gene: TRBV5-4
J gene: TRBJ2-1
clone size: -
CDR3 DNA: TGTGCCAGCAGCTTGGCCGTCAATGAGCAGTTCTTC
CDR3 protein: CASSLAVNEQFF

D gene: -
V gene: TRBV6-1
J gene: TRBJ1-5
clone size: once
CDR3 DNA: TGTGCCAGCAGGCCCGAAGTATACAGGGATCAGCCCCAGCATTTT
CDR3 protein: CASRPEVYRDQPQHF

D gene: -
V gene: TRBV18
J gene: TRBJ1-1
clone size: -
CDR3 DNA: TGTGCCAGCTCACCCCTTGAAATGCCGTACGGTGAAGCTTTCTTT
CDR3 protein: CASSPLEMPYGEAFF

D gene: -
V gene: TRBV29-1
J gene: TRBJ1-2
clone size: few
CDR3 DNA: TGCAGCGTTGAAGCGGGACAAAAGGGCTACACCTTC
CDR3 protein: CSVEAGQKGYTF

D gene: -
V gene: TRBV28
J gene: TRBJ2-2
clone size: -
CDR3 DNA: TGTGCCAGCATCTTGAGGAACACCGGGGAGCTGTTTTTT
CDR3 protein: CASILRNTGELFF

D gene: -
V gene: TRBV5-1
J gene: TRBJ2-3
clone size: -
CDR3 DNA: TGCGCCAGCAGCTTGTTCCAATCAGATACGCAGTATTTT
CDR3 protein: CASSLFQSDTQYF

D gene: -
V gene: TRBV5-6
J gene: TRBJ1-1
clone size: -
CDR3 DNA: TGTGCCAGCGGGCTTCCTGAAACTGAAGCTTTCTTT
CDR3 protein: CASGLPETEAFF

D gene: TRBD1
V gene: TRBV29-1
J gene: TRBJ1-2
clone size: -
CDR3 DNA: TGCAGCGTTGTGGACAGGGGTAGCTATGGCTACACCTTC
CDR3 protein: CSVVDRGSYGYTF

D gene: TRBD1
V gene: TRBV2
J gene: TRBJ2-7
clone size: few
CDR3 DNA: TGTGCCAGCAGAAGGGGACAGTTGAACGAGCAGTACTTC
CDR3 protein: CASRRGQLNEQYF

D gene: TRBD2
V gene: TRBV2
J gene: TRBJ2-2
clone size: -
CDR3 DNA: TGTGCCAGCTCCGGGACTAGCGGGAAAGGAGGCGGGGAGCTGTTTTTT
CDR3 protein: CASSGTSGKGGGELFF

D gene: -
V gene: TRBV18
J gene: TRBJ2-1
clone size: -
CDR3 DNA: TGTGCCAGCTCACCCGCCGGGACATTTCCCAATGAGCAGTTCTTC
CDR3 protein: CASSPAGTFPNEQFF

D gene: -
V gene: TRBV6-5
J gene: TRBJ1-2
clone size: few
CDR3 DNA: TGTGCCAGCAGTTACGCAGGGTCTGGCTACACCTTC
CDR3 protein: CASSYAGSGYTF

D gene: -
V gene: TRBV6-6
J gene: TRBJ2-7
clone size: -
CDR3 DNA: TGTGCCAGCATCGGATGGGCGGACACCCAGAGCTACGAGCAGTACTTC
CDR3 protein: CASIGWADTQSYEQYF

D gene: -
V gene: TRBV2
J gene: TRBJ2-1
clone size: -
CDR3 DNA: TGTGCCAGCAGTGGAGAGGGATTCAATGAGCAGTTCTTC
CDR3 protein: CASSGEGFNEQFF

D gene: -
V gene: TRBV7-9
J gene: TRBJ1-2
clone size: -
CDR3 DNA: TGTGCCAGCAGCTTAGGAGATCCATTACAGGGTTATGGCTACACCTTC
CDR3 protein: CASSLGDPLQGYGYTF

D gene: -
V gene: TRBV29-1
J gene: TRBJ1-1
clone size: few
CDR3 DNA: TGCAGCGTCGCGGAGAGCCAGAATGAAGCTTTCTTT
CDR3 protein: CSVAESQNEAFF

D gene: -
V gene: TRBV6-1
J gene: TRBJ2-2
clone size: few
CDR3 DNA: TGTGCCAGCAGTGAAGCCCTGACAGGGAGGAACGGGGAGCTGTTTTTT
CDR3 protein: CASSEALTGRNGELFF

D gene: TRBD2
V gene: TRBV5-1
J gene: TRBJ2-7
clone size: few
CDR3 DNA: TGCGCCAGCAGCCTCTTGACGACCGGGGGGTACGAGCAGTACTTC
CDR3 protein: CASSLLTTGGYEQYF

D gene: -
V gene: TRBV6-1
J gene: TRBJ2-5
clone size: -
CDR3 DNA: TGTGCCAGCAGTGACGGACCGAGGGCGGGGAGGGAGACCCAGTACTTC
CDR3 protein: CASSDGPRAGRETQYF

D gene: TRBD1
V gene: TRBV7-9
J gene: TRBJ2-7
clone size: -
CDR3 DNA: TGTGCCAGCAGATTGACAGGGGGCAGCTACGAGCAGTACTTC
CDR3 protein: CASRLTGGSYEQYF

D gene: -
V gene: TRBV30
J gene: TRBJ1-2
clone size: -
CDR3 DNA: TGTGCCTGGGACCCGGCTCGGGGGGGGCGCCTAAACTATGGCTACACCTTC
CDR3 protein: CAWDPARGGRLNYGYTF

D gene: -
V gene: TRBV4-1
J gene: TRBJ2-2
clone size: -
CDR3 DNA: TGCGCCGGCTCAAAGCAGGGGTTCGGCGGGGAGCTGTTTTTT
CDR3 protein: CAGSKQGFGGELFF